Following are 18 T cell receptor beta chains from one sample sequenced in a study of T cell responses to AZD1222 COVID-19 vaccine. Measured with immunoSEQ multiplex PCR; TCRdb has only the in-frame clones, and not every one. This repertoire includes around 150,000 clones. The sequenced sample consisted of peripheral blood. The source is an adult in good health.

V gene TRBV12-5 combines with J gene TRBJ2-7; possible D gene TRBD2, 6 bases. Germline CDR1 and CDR2: LGHNT and FRNRAP. Trimming removed 1 base from V and 2 bases from J, with 9 bases in between. The CDR3 loop spans 14 amino acids. The CDR3 DNA reads TGTGCTAGTGGTTTGGATGGAGGGGCCTACGAGCAGTACTTC. Translating gives CASGLDGGAYEQYF.

This sequence joins TRBV6-1 and TRBJ2-7, with D perhaps matching TRBD1 (6 bases). V gave up 1 base and J gave up 5 bases, with 18 bases separating them. CDR3 length: 16 residues. CDR1 is MNHNS and CDR2 is SASEGT in the germline V gene. This CDR3 reads CASSEVGLGRGDEQYF. The CDR3 DNA reads as TGTGCCAGCAGTGAAGTCGGTTTGGGCAGGGGCGACGAGCAGTACTTC.

The chain carries TRBV7-9 and TRBJ2-3; tentatively, D is TRBD1 (6 bases). V was trimmed by 2 bases and J by 5 bases, leaving 11 bases between them. This CDR3 is 14 amino acids long. Germline V gene data show CDR1 as SEHNR and CDR2 as FQNEAQ (reference sequence). In DNA form, the CDR3 reads TGTGCCAGCAGCTTATCAGGGGTAGGAGATACGCAGTATTTT. It yields the protein CASSLSGVGDTQYF.

This chain uses TRBV5-1 with TRBJ1-2, with 8 bases lining up with TRBD1. V gave up 0 bases and J gave up 4 bases; unmatched junction bases: 8. Germline loops: CDR1 SGHRS, CDR2 YFSETQ. The CDR3 is 16 residues long. For the CDR3, the DNA is TGCGCCAGCAGCTTGGGGGGGACAGGTTGGTCCTATGGCTACACCTTC. Residues: CASSLGGTGWSYGYTF.

This chain links TRBV7-2 with TRBJ2-1, with 9 bases lining up with TRBD2. Per germline, CDR1 SGHTA and CDR2 FQGNSA. The CDR3 extends over 16 amino acids. The junction had 7 bases not matched to a gene; V was cut back by 1 base and J by 6 bases. The CDR3 DNA reads as TGTGCCAGCAGCTTAGGAGTGCGGGGGGGCCTCAATGAGCAGTTCTTC. Protein sequence: CASSLGVRGGLNEQFF.

The J gene is TRBJ1-2, the V gene TRBV24-1, with TRBD1 identical over 10 bases. The CDR3 totals 15 residues. The ends lost 4 bases at V and 6 bases at J; junction bases unmatched: 7. Per the germline V gene, CDR1 is KGHDR and CDR2 is SFDVKD. The CDR3 DNA reads TGTGCCACCAGTGACAGAGGACAGGGGGGCCATGGCTACACCTTC. This codes for CATSDRGQGGHGYTF.

The CDR3 DNA reads as TGCAGCGTCGCCCCGGCGGTCGGCTACACCTTC. It is translated as CSVAPAVGYTF. The rearrangement links TRBV29-1 to TRBJ1-2; the D is unclear. There are 11 residues in the CDR3. Germline-derived CDR1 and CDR2 are SQVTM and ANQGSEA. The V gene lost 6 bases and the J gene lost 8 bases, with 13 bases spanning the gap.

This chain uses TRBV30 with TRBJ2-5, with TRBD1 matching over 8 bases. V trimming: 5 bases; J trimming: 5 bases; junction bases outside the gene matches: 13. The CDR3 totals 15 residues. The V gene's germline CDR1 is GTSNPN and CDR2 SVGIG (reference sequence). This CDR3 is CAWGARGRGRETQYF. DNA of the CDR3: TGTGCCTGGGGGGCCAGGGGCAGGGGGCGGGAGACCCAGTACTTC.

The chain joins TRBV10-3 to TRBJ2-1, with D possibly matching TRBD2 (7 bases). CDR1 ENHRY and CDR2 SYGVKD come from the germline V gene. Trimming pared 9 bases from V and 6 bases from J, leaving 15 bases between. The CDR3 length is 13 residues. The CDR3 coding sequence is TGTGCCATTACGAGTAGGGGGGGCAATGAGCAGTTCTTC. This sequence encodes CAITSRGGNEQFF.

This chain connects TRBV7-2 to TRBJ1-2; TRBD1 matches at 7 bases. Germline V gene lookup returns CDR1 SGHTA and CDR2 FQGNSA. The ends lost 5 bases at V and 5 bases at J; junction bases unmatched: 5. This CDR3 region has 13 residues. The CDR3 loop reads CASSGTARYGYTF. The CDR3 DNA reads as TGTGCCAGCAGCGGGACAGCCAGATATGGCTACACCTTC.

The J gene is TRBJ1-1, the V gene TRBV28, with a tentative D call TRBD1 (5 bases). The V and J ends lost 10 bases and 1 base respectively, with 13 bases between them. Germline-derived CDR1 and CDR2 are MDHEN and SYDVKM. This CDR3 spans 13 amino acids. CDR3 residues: CATIFGANTEAFF. The CDR3 DNA sequence: TGTGCCACGATTTTTGGGGCGAACACTGAAGCTTTCTTT.

The rearrangement joins TRBV4-3 to TRBJ1-1, with D possibly being TRBD1 (5 bases). Trimming removed 1 base at V and 11 bases at J, with 17 bases between. Per the germline V gene, CDR1 is LGHNA and CDR2 is YSLEER. This CDR3 contains 14 residues. In DNA form, the CDR3 reads TGCGCCAGCAGCCAAGGGATAGGGGCCTTCCGGGCTTTCTTT. Translated, it gives CASSQGIGAFRAFF.

The J gene is TRBJ2-7, the V gene TRBV7-9; 8 bases are shared with TRBD2. Looked up from germline, CDR1 is SEHNR and CDR2 is FQNEAQ (reference sequence). This CDR3 spans 15 amino acids. Germline trimming cut 2 bases from V and 5 bases from J; bases unmatched to any gene: 8. CDR3 sequence (DNA): TGTGCCAGCAGCTTAAGGGTAGCGGGGAGAAACGAGCAGTACTTC. Translation: CASSLRVAGRNEQYF. Combining the CDR3 with reference TRBV7-9 and TRBJ2-7 gives the whole variable domain DTGVSQNPRHKITKRGQNVTFRCDPISEHNRLYWYRQTLGQGPEFLTYFQNEAQLEKSRLLSDRFSAERPKGSFSTLEIQRTEQGDSAMYLCASSLRVAGRNEQYFGPGTRLTVT.

The chain recombines TRBV10-3 with TRBJ2-3; 7 bases are shared with TRBD2. This CDR3 has 15 residues. With 6 bases clipped from V and 2 bases from J, the junction kept 8 bases outside the gene matches. CDR1 and CDR2 (germline): ENHRY, SYGVKD. This CDR3 is CAISRLAQPTDTQYF. CDR3 DNA: TGTGCCATCAGCCGACTAGCTCAACCCACAGATACGCAGTATTTT.

This sequence joins TRBV19 and TRBJ1-1; the D gene is possibly TRBD1 (5 bases). The germline V gene encodes CDR1 LNHDA and CDR2 SQIVND (reference sequence). V lost 3 bases, J lost 0 bases, and 17 bases lay in between. CDR3 length: 17 residues. The CDR3 loop reads CASSIGRRALLNTEAFF. Here the CDR3 DNA reads TGTGCCAGTAGTATTGGTCGCAGGGCTCTACTGAACACTGAAGCTTTCTTT.

V gene TRBV19 combines with J gene TRBJ2-5, with D tentatively TRBD2 (5 bases). In germline, CDR1 is LNHDA, CDR2 SQIVND (reference sequence). This CDR3 comprises 11 residues. The V gene lost 6 bases and the J gene lost 5 bases, with 7 bases spanning the gap. CDR3 amino acids: CASRTGETQYF. The CDR3 DNA reads TGTGCCAGTAGAACGGGGGAGACCCAGTACTTC.

The chain recombines TRBV6-1 with TRBJ1-2; maybe TRBD1 (5 bases). Germline values: CDR1 MNHNS, CDR2 SASEGT. The CDR3 totals 18 residues. Trimming took 2 bases from V and 0 from J, leaving 19 bases between them. The CDR3 sequence is CASSEYGGRAGSNYGYTF. The CDR3, as DNA: TGTGCCAGCAGTGAATATGGTGGCAGGGCCGGCTCTAACTATGGCTACACCTTC.

This rearrangement joins TRBV3-1 (or the pseudogene TRBV3-2) to TRBJ1-1; tentative D call: TRBD1 (5 bases). The CDR3 has 13 amino acids. The ends were cut back, 3 bases at V and 3 bases at J, with 8 bases in the middle. The germline V gene encodes CDR1 LGHDT and CDR2 YNNKEL (reference sequence). CDR3 bases: TGTGCCAGCAGCCACGGGGGGGACACTGAAGCTTTCTTT. Protein product: CASSHGGDTEAFF.